This entry lists 5 T cell receptor beta chains sequenced from one sample in a study of blood T cell repertoires in COVID-19. TCRdb's table, derived via immunoSEQ multiplex PCR, lists solely in-frame clones and lacks some. The repertoire includes about 190,000 clones, around 84% of them detected once, and about an eighth sits in the top ten. Sample: peripheral blood. Every receptor here comes from a man in his thirties or forties with active or convalescent COVID-19.

This clone showed up just once. The V call is TRBV29-1, the J call TRBJ1-1; tentative D call: TRBD1 (5 bases). Germline V gene data show CDR1 as SQVTM and CDR2 as ANQGSEA. The CDR3 covers 14 residues. V was clipped by 5 bases and J by 1 base, with 14 bases between them. CDR3 sequence reads: CSVPRGGGNTEAFF. Written as DNA, the CDR3 is TGCAGCGTTCCGAGGGGAGGAGGGAACACTGAAGCTTTCTTT. The whole variable domain, filled in from reference TRBV29-1 and TRBJ1-1, reads SAVISQKPSRDICQRGTSLTIQCQVDSQVTMMFWYRQQPGQSLTLIATANQGSEATYESGFVIDKFPISRPNLTFSTLTVSNMSPEDSSIYLCSVPRGGGNTEAFFGQGTRLTVV.

The V gene is TRBV4-1, the J gene TRBJ1-2; TRBD1 is a possible D gene (6 bases). V was clipped by 4 bases and J by 2 bases, with 8 bases between them. This CDR3 is built from 13 residues. Germline CDR1 reads MGHRA; CDR2 reads YSYEKL. The CDR3 DNA reads as TGCGCCAGCAGCCCCGGACAGAACTATGGCTACACCTTC. This gives the protein CASSPGQNYGYTF.

This clone was detected only a few times. V is TRBV6-1 and J is TRBJ1-1; TRBD1 agrees at 7 bases. The germline gives CDR1 MNHNS, CDR2 SASEGT. J was trimmed by 6 bases and V by 2 bases; bases with no gene match: 9. The CDR3 length is 15 residues. The chain's CDR3 is CASSELGGGVPEAFF. CDR3 bases: TGTGCCAGCAGTGAATTAGGGGGCGGGGTGCCTGAAGCTTTCTTT.

The J gene is TRBJ1-2, the V gene TRBV4-1, with D tentatively TRBD1 (6 bases). Per germline, CDR1 MGHRA and CDR2 YSYEKL. The germline V and J ends were trimmed by 0 bases and 8 bases, with 19 bases remaining between them. This CDR3 has 16 amino acids. The CDR3 is CASSQEFRGAHKGYTF. CDR3 nucleotide sequence: TGCGCCAGCAGCCAAGAATTCCGGGGGGCGCATAAGGGCTACACCTTC.

The rearrangement links TRBV3-1 (or the pseudogene TRBV3-2) to TRBJ2-1; D gene ambiguous. Germline V CDR1 and CDR2: LGHDT, YNNKEL (reference sequence). This CDR3 has 14 residues. Trimming left V 2 bases short and J 4 bases short, with 9 bases between. The CDR3: CASSQYFQYNEQFF. In DNA, the CDR3 is TGTGCCAGCAGCCAATATTTCCAGTACAATGAGCAGTTCTTC.